This is a list of T cell receptor beta chains from one sample in a study of blood T cell repertoires in COVID-19. Profiling relied on immunoSEQ multiplex PCR, and the TCRdb table lists in-frame clones only, not all of them. The sample includes 130,000 to 150,000 clones, around 82% of them seen just once. Specimen: PBMCs or T cells enriched from blood (not recorded which). The receptors derive from a man aged 40-55 years with acute COVID-19. The CDR3 runs from the conserved cysteine through the conserved F or W. The D gene is left open where the match is weak. Some rows mark clone size as missing; the rest say once, few, many or name a class of expanded clone.

-	TRBV28	TRBJ2-2	TRBD2	CASTSGSPTGELFF	TGTGCCAGCACAAGCGGGAGCCCCACCGGGGAGCTGTTTTTT
-	TRBV2	TRBJ1-4	-	CASRERGLFF	TGTGCCTCGAGGGAACGTGGACTGTTTTTT
-	TRBV4-1	TRBJ2-2	-	CASSQDNRDRELFF	TGCGCCAGCAGCCAAGATAACAGGGACCGGGAGCTGTTTTTT
once	TRBV4-2	TRBJ2-3	-	CASSQIVIASTDTQYF	TGTGCCAGCAGCCAAATAGTAATAGCGAGCACAGATACGCAGTATTTT
-	TRBV5-1	TRBJ1-2	TRBD1	CASSWDRPEEYGYTF	TGCGCCAGCAGTTGGGACAGGCCGGAAGAGTATGGCTACACCTTC
-	TRBV27	TRBJ1-1	TRBD1	CATLTGGASEAFF	TGTGCCACGTTAACAGGGGGCGCATCTGAAGCTTTCTTT
-	TRBV9	TRBJ2-7	TRBD1	CASSPGTGAYEQYF	TGTGCCAGCAGTCCCGGGACAGGCGCCTACGAGCAGTACTTC
-	TRBV28	TRBJ2-3	-	CASSPSGLFTDTQYF	TGTGCCAGCAGCCCCTCGGGACTGTTCACAGATACGCAGTATTTT
few	TRBV5-1	TRBJ2-3	TRBD2	CASSPLRERDTQYF	TGCGCCAGCAGTCCATTGCGGGAGCGAGATACGCAGTATTTT
-	TRBV28	TRBJ2-5	TRBD2	CASSFPPGLAGGPGETQYF	TGTGCCAGCAGTTTTCCCCCCGGGCTAGCGGGAGGGCCTGGGGAGACCCAGTACTTC
-	TRBV27	TRBJ1-2	TRBD1	CASSQGQGDGYTF	TGTGCCAGCAGTCAGGGACAGGGGGATGGCTACACCTTC
-	TRBV4-3	TRBJ1-1	-	CASSQAGGDMNTEAFF	TGCGCCAGCAGCCAAGCGGGGGGAGACATGAACACTGAAGCTTTCTTT
-	TRBV7-2	TRBJ2-7	TRBD2	CASSSNSGRFNEQYF	TGTGCCAGCAGCTCCAATAGCGGGAGATTCAACGAGCAGTACTTC
few	TRBV20-1	TRBJ2-1	TRBD2	CSASPPRGAYNEQFF	TGCAGTGCTAGTCCCCCGCGGGGGGCCTACAATGAGCAGTTCTTC
-	TRBV23-1	TRBJ1-2	TRBD1	CASSQSGGFYGQGIFGTF	TGCGCCAGCAGTCAATCTGGCGGATTTTATGGACAGGGGATCTTCGGCACCTTC